These 21 T cell receptor beta chains were sequenced from one sample in a study of blood T cell repertoires in COVID-19. Profiled with immunoSEQ multiplex PCR; TCRdb holds only in-frame clones, not every one. In the table there are some 150,000 clones, roughly 84% of which are singletons. Sequencing used peripheral blood. Receptor source: a human donor with acute or convalescent COVID-19. The donor label of this sample is uncertain.

CDR3 bases: TGTGCCAGCAGCCAAGGGGAGCACTCTGGGGCCAACGTCCTGACTTTC. As protein: CASSQGEHSGANVLTF. This sequence joins TRBV4-2 and TRBJ2-6; TRBD2 is a possible D gene (5 bases). Deletions cut 1 base from V and 0 bases from J, with 7 bases between. Looked up from germline, CDR1 is LGHNA and CDR2 is YNFKEQ. There are 16 residues in the CDR3.

This clone has a single count. This sequence joins TRBV15 and TRBJ1-4; D unresolved. Germline CDR1 reads LNHNV; CDR2 reads YYDKDF (reference sequence). This CDR3 region has 16 residues. The ends were cut back, 0 bases at V and 0 bases at J, with 8 bases in the middle. CDR3 sequence: CATSREMSATNEKLFF. CDR3 nucleotides: TGTGCCACCAGCAGAGAAATGTCCGCAACTAATGAAAAACTGTTTTTT.

The rearrangement joins TRBV19 to TRBJ2-3; tentative D call: TRBD1 (5 bases). Germline CDR1 is LNHDA and CDR2 is SQIVND (reference sequence). V lost 6 bases and J lost 6, with 19 bases in between. The CDR3 is 15 amino acids. CDR3: CASRPVGPDLDTQYF. For the CDR3, the DNA is TGTGCCAGTAGACCCGTGGGGCCGGATCTTGATACGCAGTATTTT.

This clone was recorded once. The V gene is TRBV6-2 or TRBV6-3, the J gene TRBJ1-2, with TRBD1 matching 9 bases. The CDR3 spans 14 residues. Germline loops: CDR1 MNHEY, CDR2 SVGEGT. The ends lost 5 bases at V and 2 bases at J; junction bases unmatched: 3. CDR3 coding DNA: TGTGCCAGCAGTCCAGGGACAGGGAACTATGGCTACACCTTC. Amino acids: CASSPGTGNYGYTF.

The CDR3 protein is CASSPLGRNTEAFF. DNA for the CDR3: TGTGCCAGCAGCCCGCTGGGCAGGAACACTGAAGCTTTCTTT. V gene TRBV7-3 combines with J gene TRBJ1-1; unclear D gene. Trimming left V 5 bases short and J 1 base short, with 11 bases between. Germline V CDR1 and CDR2: SGHTA, FQGTGA. There are 14 residues in the CDR3.

This clone was seen more than once but under ten times. The chain carries TRBV19 and TRBJ1-5; D ambiguous. Germline V gene sequence: CDR1 LNHDA, CDR2 SQIVND (reference sequence). Trimming shortened V by 3 bases and J by 2 bases, and 14 bases separated the two germline ends. The CDR3 contains 16 residues. For the CDR3, the DNA is TGTGCCAGTAGTATTGTGGGCGGGAGGGGCAATCAGCCCCAGCATTTT. Protein product: CASSIVGGRGNQPQHF.

The J gene is TRBJ2-1, the V gene TRBV7-3, with 15 positions matching TRBD2. The CDR3 length is 15 residues. After removal of 2 bases from V and 7 bases from J, the junction contained 0 bases not matched to a gene. Looked up from germline, CDR1 is SGHTA and CDR2 is FQGTGA. The CDR3 DNA follows: TGTGCCAGCAGCTTAGGGACTAGCGGGAGGAATGAGCAGTTCTTC. It encodes CASSLGTSGRNEQFF.

The rearrangement joins TRBV19 to TRBJ1-6, with D possibly TRBD1 on 6 matching bases. Germline CDR1 is LNHDA and CDR2 is SQIVND (reference sequence). This CDR3 spans 15 amino acids. Trimming removed 5 bases from V and 2 bases from J, with 10 bases in between. The CDR3 sequence is CASSDRQAYNSPLHF. The CDR3 DNA sequence: TGTGCCAGTAGTGACCGACAGGCCTATAATTCACCCCTCCACTTT.

This rearrangement joins TRBV6-6 to TRBJ2-5, with TRBD2 as a possible D gene (7 bases). Germline V gene data show CDR1 as MNHNY and CDR2 as SVGAGI (reference sequence). Trimming took off 6 bases at V and 4 bases at J, with 21 bases between the two ends. The CDR3 has 16 residues. DNA for the CDR3: TGTGCCAGCAGCCAGGCCGTGGGGGGGCTCGGAGAGACCCAGTACTTC. Amino acid sequence: CASSQAVGGLGETQYF.

This clone has a single count. J is TRBJ2-1 and V is TRBV5-1; 10 bases line up with TRBD2. This CDR3 is 16 amino acids long. The V segment lost 0 bases and the J segment 2 bases; nucleotides outside the gene matches: 2. Germline V gives CDR1 SGHRS, CDR2 YFSETQ. The CDR3 DNA sequence: TGCGCCAGCAGCTTGGCTAGCGGGAGTGCCTACAATGAGCAGTTCTTC. Translation: CASSLASGSAYNEQFF.

V gene TRBV30 combines with J gene TRBJ1-3, with a weak D call TRBD1 (5 bases). Trimming removed 5 bases at V and 3 bases at J, with 8 bases between. The CDR3 runs 12 residues. Germline V CDR1 and CDR2: GTSNPN, SVGIG (reference sequence). CDR3 nucleotides: TGTGCCTGGGGGACGGGTGGAAACACCATATATTTT. It codes for CAWGTGGNTIYF. Full variable domain (rest looked up from reference TRBV30 and TRBJ1-3): SQTIHQWPATLVQPVGSPLSLECTVEGTSNPNLYWYRQAAGRGLQLLFYSVGIGQISSEVPQNLSASRPQDRQFILSSKKLLLSDSGFYLCAWGTGGNTIYFGEGSWLTVV.

This clone was picked up a small number of times. The DNA of the CDR3 is TGCAGCGTTGGTGTCGGGGGGCTTTACACTGAAGCTTTCTTT. Amino acids: CSVGVGGLYTEAFF. The chain joins TRBV29-1 to TRBJ1-1; possible D gene TRBD1, 6 bases. The germline V gene encodes CDR1 SQVTM and CDR2 ANQGSEA. Trimming pared 4 bases from V and 3 bases from J, leaving 15 bases between. The CDR3 runs 14 residues.

The rearrangement links TRBV5-4 to TRBJ2-3; D unclear. CDR1 is SGHNT, CDR2 YYREEE, per germline (reference sequence). This CDR3 region has 16 residues. The V end lost 4 bases, the J end lost 0 bases, and 15 bases lay between the germline ends. The CDR3 loop is CASSRLQYPSTDTQYF. The CDR3 DNA is TGTGCCAGCAGCCGACTCCAGTATCCTAGCACAGATACGCAGTATTTT. The complete variable domain, with remaining parts taken from reference TRBV5-4 and TRBJ2-3, reads ETGVTQSPTHLIKTRGQQVTLRCSSQSGHNTVSWYQQALGQGPQFIFQYYREEENGRGNFPPRFSGLQFPNYSSELNVNALELDDSALYLCASSRLQYPSTDTQYFGPGTRLTVL.

Comments on this clone: Other DNA sequences in the sample encode the same CDR3. This chain uses TRBV6-5 with TRBJ1-4, with D unresolved. The V end was cut by 0 bases, the J end by 5 bases, with 7 bases between. The CDR3 has 14 residues. From germline, CDR1 is MNHEY and CDR2 SVGAGI. The DNA for the CDR3 is TGTGCCAGCAGTTACTCGAGCGAAAATGAAAAACTGTTTTTT. Its translation is CASSYSSENEKLFF.

This clone occurred a few times. This chain joins TRBV9 and TRBJ1-1, with D perhaps TRBD1 (5 bases). The CDR3 contains 15 residues. Germline assignment: CDR1 SGDLS and CDR2 YYNGEE. The V and J ends lost 0 bases and 1 base respectively, with 10 bases between them. CDR3 region: CASSVEGLRNTEAFF. DNA of the CDR3: TGTGCCAGCAGCGTAGAGGGGTTGAGGAACACTGAAGCTTTCTTT.

The CDR3 loop reads CASSPGTDTGELFF. CDR3 in DNA: TGTGCCAGCTCACCCGGGACAGACACCGGGGAGCTGTTTTTT. This chain links TRBV18 with TRBJ2-2; TRBD1 matches 7 bases. Germline V gives CDR1 KGHSH, CDR2 LQKENI. This CDR3 region has 14 residues. V shed 3 bases, J shed 3 bases, and the junction held 1 base outside the gene matches.

The CDR3 nucleotides are TGTGCCAGCAGCCAGAGGACAGCGAACACCGGGGAGCTGTTTTTT. It is translated as CASSQRTANTGELFF. The J gene is TRBJ2-2, the V gene TRBV14; D possibly corresponds to TRBD1 (6 bases). The CDR3 runs to 15 residues. V was clipped by 3 bases and J by 0 bases, with 8 bases between them. Germline V gene lookup returns CDR1 SGHDN and CDR2 FVKESK.

This sequence joins TRBV11-2 and TRBJ2-1; 7 bases line up with TRBD2. The CDR3 covers 16 residues. Germline CDR1 SGHAT, CDR2 FQNNGV. V gave up 3 bases and J gave up 5 bases; unmatched junction bases: 10. CDR3 DNA: TGTGCCAGCAGCTTCACCGGGACTAAAACCCACAATGAGCAGTTCTTC. Its translation: CASSFTGTKTHNEQFF.

The chain employs TRBV7-2 and TRBJ2-5; 7 nucleotides match TRBD1. J lost 7 bases, V lost 3 bases, and 11 bases had no gene match. This CDR3 contains 15 residues. The germline CDR1 and CDR2 sequences are SGHTA and FQGNSA. CDR3 loop: CASSFSSGGDWTQYF. DNA of the CDR3: TGTGCCAGCAGCTTTTCCTCAGGGGGAGATTGGACCCAGTACTTC.

The chain carries TRBV19 and TRBJ1-6, with D hard to call. CDR3 length equals 14 residues. Looked up from germline, CDR1 is LNHDA and CDR2 is SQIVND (reference sequence). Trimming stripped 4 bases from V and 9 bases from J, with 13 bases between. The CDR3 DNA reads as TGTGCCAGTAGTACCCCTTTGGACTTTTCACCCCTCCACTTT. Translated: CASSTPLDFSPLHF.

This clone showed up just a few times. The rearrangement uses TRBV27 and TRBJ2-7, with TRBD2 matching over 7 bases. There are 13 residues in the CDR3. V lost 3 bases, J lost 2 bases, and 1 base stayed unmatched. Germline V gene lookup returns CDR1 MNHEY and CDR2 SMNVEV (reference sequence). In nucleotides, the CDR3 is TGTGCCAGCAGTTTGGGACTAACCTACGAGCAGTACTTC. Protein sequence: CASSLGLTYEQYF.